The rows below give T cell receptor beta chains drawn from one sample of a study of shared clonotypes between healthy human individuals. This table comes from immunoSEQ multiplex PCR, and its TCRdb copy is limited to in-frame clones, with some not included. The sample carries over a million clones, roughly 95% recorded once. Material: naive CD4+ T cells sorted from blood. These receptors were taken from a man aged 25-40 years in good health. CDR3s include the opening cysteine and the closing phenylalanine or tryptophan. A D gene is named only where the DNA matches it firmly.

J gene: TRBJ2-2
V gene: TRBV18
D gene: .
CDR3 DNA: TGTGCCAGCTCACCGACGGGGCGGGGCCCCACCGGGGAGCTGTTTTTT
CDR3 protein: CASSPTGRGPTGELFF

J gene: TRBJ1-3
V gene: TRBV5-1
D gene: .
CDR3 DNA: TGCGCCAGCAGCTACGGGGTTTCTGGAAACACCATATATTTT
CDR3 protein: CASSYGVSGNTIYF

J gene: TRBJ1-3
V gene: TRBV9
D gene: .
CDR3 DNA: TGTGCCAGCAGCGTAGTCTCGGCTGGAAACACCATATATTTT
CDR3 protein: CASSVVSAGNTIYF

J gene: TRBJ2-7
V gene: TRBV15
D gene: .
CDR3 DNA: TGTGCCACCAGCAGAGAGATGGTCCACGAGCAGTACTTC
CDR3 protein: CATSREMVHEQYF

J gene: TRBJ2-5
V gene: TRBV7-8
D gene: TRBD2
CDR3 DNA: TGTGCCAGCAGCTTAGTACTAGCGTCAAGGACCCAGTACTTC
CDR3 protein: CASSLVLASRTQYF

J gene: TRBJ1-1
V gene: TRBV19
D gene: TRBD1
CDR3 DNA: TGTGCCAGTAGTCGACAGGGGGCGAGAGCTGAAGCTTTCTTT
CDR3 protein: CASSRQGARAEAFF

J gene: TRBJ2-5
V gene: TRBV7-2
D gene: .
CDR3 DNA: TGTGCCAGCAGCTTAGATAGGGGCAGACAAGAGACCCAGTACTTC
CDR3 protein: CASSLDRGRQETQYF

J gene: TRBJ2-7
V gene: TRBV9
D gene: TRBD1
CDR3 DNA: TGTGCCAGCAGCGGGACAGGGGTATCCTACGAGCAGTACTTC
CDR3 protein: CASSGTGVSYEQYF

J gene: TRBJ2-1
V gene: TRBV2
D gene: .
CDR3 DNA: TGTGCCAGCAGGGACTTTAATAATGAGCAGTTCTTC
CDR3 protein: CASRDFNNEQFF

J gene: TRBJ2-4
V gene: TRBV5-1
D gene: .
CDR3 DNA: TGCGCCAGCAGTGACCCAGGTTCGGAACGCATTCAGTACTTC
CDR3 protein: CASSDPGSERIQYF

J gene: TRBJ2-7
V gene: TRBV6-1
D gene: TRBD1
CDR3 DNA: TGTGCCAGCAGTGTAACCGGGACAGGCTACGAGCAGTACTTC
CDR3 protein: CASSVTGTGYEQYF

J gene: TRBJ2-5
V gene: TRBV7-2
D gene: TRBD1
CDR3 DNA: TGTGCCAGCAGCCGAAGGGGGGTTGGACAGGGGGTTGAGACCCAGTACTTC
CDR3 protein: CASSRRGVGQGVETQYF

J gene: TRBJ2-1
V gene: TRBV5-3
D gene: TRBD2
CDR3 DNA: TGTGCCAGAAGCTTGTTCCGGAGACTAGCGGGAGGGGTAACGGATGAGCAGTTCTTC
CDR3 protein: CARSLFRRLAGGVTDEQFF

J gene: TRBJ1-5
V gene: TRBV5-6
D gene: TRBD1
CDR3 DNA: TGTGCCAGCAGCCGAAGGGACAGGGTCAATCAGCCCCAGCATTTT
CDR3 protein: CASSRRDRVNQPQHF

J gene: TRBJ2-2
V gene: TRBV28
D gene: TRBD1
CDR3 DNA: TGTGCCAGCAGTACGAGGGACAGGGGGCGTACCGGGGAGCTGTTTTTT
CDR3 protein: CASSTRDRGRTGELFF

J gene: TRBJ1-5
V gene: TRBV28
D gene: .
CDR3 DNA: TGTGCCAGCCGGGAGGGGCCCCGGGTCGGGCCCCAGCATTTT
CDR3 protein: CASREGPRVGPQHF